These 20 T cell receptor beta chains were all obtained from the same sample, sequenced in a study of CD8 T cells in ankylosing spondylitis. General observations from the study: Blood of patients with ankylosing spondylitis appeared to be characterized by a TCR beta motif of several highly homologous variants.

These receptors are not linked to any known antigen. TCRdb itself ran the 5' RACE reads through MiXCR, one entry per CDR3 protein. The sample includes about 800,000 distinct CDR3 sequences, 10% to 15% of them seen just once. Sequenced input: blood, either unsorted or a sorted T cell fraction (not recorded which). All receptors derive from a male donor with ankylosing spondylitis.

This clonotype was counted between two and nine times. V is TRBV7-6 and J is TRBJ2-3; D unresolved. The CDR3 totals 13 residues. Trimming cost V 5 bases and J 5 bases, with 11 bases left between them. Germline V gene lookup returns CDR1 SGHVS and CDR2 FNYEAQ. The CDR3 protein is CASSAGERDTQYF. CDR3 DNA: TGTGCCAGCAGCGCCGGAGAGAGAGATACGCAGTATTTT.

A few counts support this clonotype. This chain connects TRBV4-2 to TRBJ1-1; D call uncertain. The CDR3 contains 14 residues. The V gene's germline CDR1 is LGHNA and CDR2 YNFKEQ. Trimming shortened V by 0 bases and J by 5 bases, and 10 bases separated the two germline ends. The CDR3 sequence is CASSQERGRTEAFF. CDR3 bases: TGTGCCAGCAGCCAAGAACGAGGGCGGACTGAAGCTTTCTTT.

This clonotype has ten or more counts. The chain has TRBV6-2 or TRBV6-3 and TRBJ2-3, with 7 bases aligning to TRBD2. The CDR3 contains 12 residues. The V and J ends lost 8 bases and 4 bases, in that order; junction bases with no gene match: 3. The germline gives CDR1 MNHEY, CDR2 SVGEGT. The CDR3 protein is CASGDYADTQYF. The CDR3 coding sequence is TGTGCCAGCGGGGACTACGCAGATACGCAGTATTTT.

This clonotype has more than one count but fewer than ten. This sequence joins TRBV10-3 and TRBJ2-1, with 9 bases that match TRBD2. The CDR3 consists of 14 residues. V lost 6 bases and J lost 5; bases outside the gene matches: 5. In germline, CDR1 is ENHRY, CDR2 SYGVKD. The CDR3 sequence is CAIRASGGNNEQFF. CDR3 nucleotide sequence: TGTGCCATCAGGGCAAGCGGGGGGAACAATGAGCAGTTCTTC.

In this sample, this clonotype turned up many times. The rearrangement joins TRBV4-3 to TRBJ2-7; possibly TRBD1 for D (5 bases). Trimming cost V 0 bases and J 2 bases, with 11 bases left between them. The CDR3 spans 15 residues. Looked up from germline, CDR1 is LGHNA and CDR2 is YSLEER. This chain's CDR3 is CASSQDRTLAYEQYF. The DNA for the CDR3 is TGCGCCAGCAGCCAAGATCGGACACTGGCCTACGAGCAGTACTTC.

This clonotype has a handful of counts. The chain recombines TRBV3-1 with TRBJ1-1; 10 bases align to TRBD1. Germline CDR1 and CDR2: LGHDT and YNNKEL (reference sequence). With V trimmed by 1 base and J by 6 bases, 2 bases remained unmatched. The CDR3 has 14 amino acids. The CDR3 DNA reads TGTGCCAGCAGCCAAGCCGGACAGGGGGCTGAAGCTTTCTTT. Protein sequence: CASSQAGQGAEAFF.

The chain uses TRBV12-3 or TRBV12-4 and TRBJ1-1; D might be TRBD1 (5 bases). V dropped 7 bases and J dropped 4 bases, with 16 bases sitting between them. The CDR3 loop spans 14 amino acids. The CDR3: CASTSLGGGTEAFF. CDR3 in DNA: TGTGCCAGCACTTCCCTCGGGGGAGGCACTGAAGCTTTCTTT.

The chain combines TRBV19 with TRBJ1-5; D remains unclear. The germline gives CDR1 LNHDA, CDR2 SQIVND (reference sequence). The CDR3 spans 15 residues. The CDR3 region has the DNA TGTGCTTCGCTCAATGTCCTCTATCGGAATCAGCCCCAGCATTTT. Protein: CASLNVLYRNQPQHF.

This clonotype was found a few times. The junction differs from germline at one of its ends, possibly a read error. V is TRBV4-1 and J is TRBJ2-5, with a weak D call TRBD1 (6 bases). The CDR3 extends over 18 amino acids. CDR1 is MGHRA, CDR2 YSYEKL, per germline. CDR3 residues: CASRQGKGGALEQETQYF. DNA of the CDR3: TGCGCCAGCAGACAAGGCAAAGGGGGTGCGTTAGAGCAAGAGACCCAGTACTTC.

The V call is TRBV28, the J call TRBJ1-2, with 7 bases identical to TRBD1. This CDR3 is 15 amino acids long. V lost 7 bases and J lost 4; bases outside the gene matches: 12. Germline V gene lookup returns CDR1 MDHEN and CDR2 SYDVKM. In DNA, the CDR3 is TGTGCCAGCAACTTCGGGACAGATACTCTCTATGGCTACACCTTC. Translating gives CASNFGTDTLYGYTF.

J is TRBJ2-2 and V is TRBV3-1; D is undetermined. V was pared by 1 base and J by 0 bases, with 9 bases between. The length of the CDR3 is 16 residues. CDR1 and CDR2 (germline): LGHDT, YNNKEL (reference sequence). The CDR3 DNA reads as TGTGCCAGCAGCCAAGGGGGTAGCTCGAACACCGGGGAGCTGTTTTTT. Translating gives CASSQGGSSNTGELFF.

The chain uses TRBV29-1 and TRBJ2-1; TRBD2 matches at 11 bases. The CDR3 totals 14 residues. Germline V gene lookup returns CDR1 SQVTM and CDR2 ANQGSEA. The trim removed 6 bases at V and 3 bases at J, leaving 4 bases unmatched. CDR3 nucleotides: TGCAGCGTCCCGGGACTAGCGGTCTACAATGAGCAGTTCTTC. Translation gives CSVPGLAVYNEQFF.

This clonotype was counted many times. V usage is TRBV29-1 and J usage is TRBJ1-2; no definite D call. The CDR3 is 14 amino acids. V was pared by 5 bases and J by 3 bases, with 16 bases between. The germline gives CDR1 SQVTM, CDR2 ANQGSEA. The CDR3 bases are TGCAGCGTTATAAGGATTCGGGGAGACTATGGCTACACCTTC. Translated, it gives CSVIRIRGDYGYTF.

This clonotype occurred a few times. The rearrangement joins TRBV7-8 to TRBJ2-5; D is undetermined. Per the germline V gene, CDR1 is SGHVS and CDR2 is FQNEAQ. V shed 6 bases and J shed 5 bases, with 13 bases lying between them. The CDR3 consists of 13 residues. In DNA, the CDR3 is TGTGCCAGCAGTCTTACGCCCCTTGAGACCCAGTACTTC. It specifies CASSLTPLETQYF.

This clonotype came up a few times. The chain has TRBV18 and TRBJ1-1, with D maybe TRBD1 (6 bases). Trimming took 3 bases from V and 4 from J, leaving 15 bases between them. The CDR3 is made up of 15 amino acids. Germline CDR1 and CDR2: KGHSH and LQKENI. The CDR3: CASSPSLGGLTEAFF. CDR3 nucleotide sequence: TGTGCCAGCTCACCCTCCCTAGGGGGGCTCACTGAAGCTTTCTTT.

This clonotype was recorded at least ten times. The chain joins TRBV11-2 to TRBJ2-1; weak D call: TRBD2 (6 bases). The CDR3 spans 14 residues. Germline CDR1 reads SGHAT; CDR2 reads FQNNGV. Trimming pared 3 bases from V and 4 bases from J, leaving 10 bases between. CDR3 residues: CASSLPGTYNEQFF. The DNA for the CDR3 is TGTGCCAGCAGCTTGCCCGGGACTTACAATGAGCAGTTCTTC.

This clonotype was seen at least ten times. The chain is built from TRBV29-1 and TRBJ1-1; 10 positions match TRBD1. The J segment lost 5 bases and the V segment lost 5 bases, leaving 8 bases of the junction unmatched. The CDR3 spans 14 residues. Germline-derived CDR1 and CDR2 are SQVTM and ANQGSEA. Here the CDR3 DNA reads TGCAGCGTTACCCGACAGGGGGCGAAAACTGAAGCTTTCTTT. It translates to CSVTRQGAKTEAFF.

This rearrangement joins TRBV5-1 to TRBJ2-1; 16 bases are a match to TRBD2. This CDR3 comprises 17 residues. From germline, CDR1 is SGHRS and CDR2 YFSETQ. With V trimmed by 3 bases and J by 5 bases, 5 bases remained unmatched. The CDR3 loop reads CASSSGTSGGADNEQFF. CDR3 nucleotides: TGCGCCAGCAGCTCCGGGACTAGCGGGGGGGCTGACAATGAGCAGTTCTTC.

This clonotype was picked up many times. The rearrangement joins TRBV29-1 to TRBJ1-2; 9 nucleotides align to TRBD1. The CDR3 has 13 residues. Germline V gene sequence: CDR1 SQVTM, CDR2 ANQGSEA. With V trimmed by 0 bases and J by 4 bases, 0 bases remained unmatched. The DNA for the CDR3 is TGCAGCGTTGAAGAGGGACAGGGCTATGGCTACACCTTC. Translating it yields CSVEEGQGYGYTF.

This clonotype was counted at least ten times. In DNA, the CDR3 is TGCAGTGCTGGGCCTCTAAAGGCGGAACCTTACAATGAGCAGTTCTTC. Translating it yields CSAGPLKAEPYNEQFF. The chain is built from TRBV20-1 and TRBJ2-1; D gene uncertain. The germline V gene encodes CDR1 DFQATT and CDR2 SNEGSKA (reference sequence). The CDR3 covers 16 residues. V was clipped by 5 bases and J by 4 bases, with 21 bases between them.